This passage covers 6 T cell receptor beta chains from one sample sequenced in a study of blood T cell repertoires in COVID-19. The protocol was immunoSEQ multiplex PCR, while the TCRdb copy is restricted to in-frame clones and leaves out a portion. The repertoire holds about 110,000 clones, with less than 85% as singletons. The sequenced sample was peripheral blood. The receptors come from a woman aged 55-69 years with acute or convalescent COVID-19.

This rearrangement joins TRBV5-4 to TRBJ2-5; TRBD2 aligns across 10 bases. V was clipped by 0 bases and J by 2 bases; unmatched bases: 1. The CDR3 sequence is 15 residues long. Per germline, CDR1 SGHNT and CDR2 YYREEE (reference sequence). The CDR3 here is CASSLVTSGQETQYF. CDR3 nucleotides: TGTGCCAGCAGCTTGGTGACTAGCGGGCAAGAGACCCAGTACTTC.

This sequence joins TRBV29-1 and TRBJ2-7; 11 bases match TRBD2. Germline V gene sequence: CDR1 SQVTM, CDR2 ANQGSEA. The CDR3 consists of 14 residues. V lost 6 bases and J lost 1; bases outside the gene matches: 5. The CDR3 bases are TGCAGCGTCGGTACTAGCGGGAGATCCTACGAGCAGTACTTC. Its translation: CSVGTSGRSYEQYF.

This sequence joins TRBV6-2 or TRBV6-3 and TRBJ1-5; 10 bases line up with TRBD1. After removal of 5 bases from V and 1 base from J, the junction contained 11 bases not matched to a gene. The CDR3 has 18 amino acids. Germline CDR1 reads MNHEY; CDR2 reads SVGEGT. The CDR3 DNA sequence: TGTGCCAGCAGTCCCGCTACTAGGACAGGGGGGAGCAATCAGCCCCAGCATTTT. Translating gives CASSPATRTGGSNQPQHF.

The chain carries TRBV2 and TRBJ2-5, with 10 bases lining up with TRBD2. Germline CDR1 reads SNHLY; CDR2 reads FYNNEI. The CDR3 loop spans 16 amino acids. The J segment lost 5 bases and the V segment lost 6 bases, leaving 12 bases of the junction unmatched. The CDR3 loop reads CASSDRSGRVWETQYF. In DNA, the CDR3 is TGTGCCAGCAGCGATCGGAGCGGGAGGGTGTGGGAGACCCAGTACTTC.

This sequence joins TRBV6-2 or TRBV6-3 and TRBJ2-7; the match to TRBD2 covers 7 bases. Germline CDR1 MNHEY, CDR2 SVGEGT. Trimming took 2 bases from V and 4 from J; bases not matched to a gene: 8. The CDR3 totals 15 residues. Here the CDR3 DNA reads TGTGCCAGCAGTTACCCTCCGGGAGGCGGGTACGAGCAGTACTTC. Protein sequence: CASSYPPGGGYEQYF.

The chain couples TRBV5-1 to TRBJ2-7; unclear D gene. V gave up 0 bases and J gave up 3 bases, with 10 bases separating them. The CDR3 contains 14 residues. In germline, CDR1 is SGHRS, CDR2 YFSETQ. The CDR3 coding sequence is TGCGCCAGCAGCTTGGATAAGGAGTTCTACGAGCAGTACTTC. It specifies CASSLDKEFYEQYF.